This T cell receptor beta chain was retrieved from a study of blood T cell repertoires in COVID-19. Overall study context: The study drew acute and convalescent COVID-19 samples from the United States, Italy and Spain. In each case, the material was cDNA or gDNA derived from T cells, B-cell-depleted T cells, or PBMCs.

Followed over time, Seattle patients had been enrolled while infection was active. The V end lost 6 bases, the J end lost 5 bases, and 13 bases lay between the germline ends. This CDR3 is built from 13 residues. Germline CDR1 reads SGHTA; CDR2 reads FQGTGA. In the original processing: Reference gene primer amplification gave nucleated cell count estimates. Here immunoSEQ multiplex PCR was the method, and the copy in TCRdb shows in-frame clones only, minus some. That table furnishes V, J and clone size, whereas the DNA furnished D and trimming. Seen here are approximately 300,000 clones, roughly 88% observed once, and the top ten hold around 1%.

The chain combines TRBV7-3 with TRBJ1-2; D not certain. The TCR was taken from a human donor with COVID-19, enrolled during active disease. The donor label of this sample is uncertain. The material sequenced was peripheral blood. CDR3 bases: TGTGCCAGCAGTCCCGACACGGATTATGGCTACACCTTC. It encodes CASSPDTDYGYTF.